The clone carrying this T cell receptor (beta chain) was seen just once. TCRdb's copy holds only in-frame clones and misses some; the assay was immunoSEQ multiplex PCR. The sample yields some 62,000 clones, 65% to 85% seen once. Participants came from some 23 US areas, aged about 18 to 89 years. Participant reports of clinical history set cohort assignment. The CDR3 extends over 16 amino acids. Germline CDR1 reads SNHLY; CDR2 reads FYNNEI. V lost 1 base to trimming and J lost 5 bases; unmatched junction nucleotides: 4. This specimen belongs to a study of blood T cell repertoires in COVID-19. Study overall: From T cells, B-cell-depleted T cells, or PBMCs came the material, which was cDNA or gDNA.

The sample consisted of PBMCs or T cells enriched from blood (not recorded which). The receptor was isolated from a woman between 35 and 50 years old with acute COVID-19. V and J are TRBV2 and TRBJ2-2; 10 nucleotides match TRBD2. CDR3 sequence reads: CASSEGLAGVTGELFF. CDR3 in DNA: TGTGCCAGCAGTGAAGGGCTAGCGGGAGTAACCGGGGAGCTGTTTTTT. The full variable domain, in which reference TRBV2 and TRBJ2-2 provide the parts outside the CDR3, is EPEVTQTPSHQVTQMGQEVILRCVPISNHLYFYWYRQILGQKVEFLVSFYNNEISEKSEIFDDQFSVERPDGSNFTLKIRSTKLEDSAMYFCASSEGLAGVTGELFFGEGSRLTVL.